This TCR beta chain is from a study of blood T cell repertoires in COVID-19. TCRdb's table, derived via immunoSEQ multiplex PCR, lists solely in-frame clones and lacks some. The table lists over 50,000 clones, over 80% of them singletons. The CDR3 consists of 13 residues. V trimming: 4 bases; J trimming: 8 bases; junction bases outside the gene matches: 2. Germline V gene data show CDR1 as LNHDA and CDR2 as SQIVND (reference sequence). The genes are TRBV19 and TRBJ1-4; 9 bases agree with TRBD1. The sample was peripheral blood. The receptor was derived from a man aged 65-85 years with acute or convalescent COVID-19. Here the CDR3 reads CASSTDRGEKLFF. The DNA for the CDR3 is TGTGCCAGTAGTACTGACAGGGGGGAAAAACTGTTTTTT.